Below, one T cell receptor beta chain is given with its context. These data are taken from a study of blood T cell repertoires in COVID-19. Study processing details: Amplified reference gene primers provided the basis for estimating nucleated cell counts. TCRdb's table, derived via immunoSEQ multiplex PCR, lists solely in-frame clones and lacks some. V, J and clone size reflect that table, while D and trimming were determined from the DNA. The profile shows approximately 670,000 clones, 80% to 90% of them singletons. V lost 4 bases to trimming and J lost 7 bases, with 12 bases between them. This CDR3 comprises 14 residues. The germline gives CDR1 SGDLS, CDR2 YYNGEE.

The chain is built from TRBV9 and TRBJ1-6; maybe TRBD1 (6 bases). The sequence derives from a woman in her late teens or twenties with acute or convalescent COVID-19. The sequenced material came from peripheral blood. CDR3 protein: CASSLDRRNSPLHF. The CDR3 DNA reads as TGTGCCAGCAGCCTCGACAGGAGAAATTCACCCCTCCACTTT.